The clone carrying this T cell receptor beta chain was detected many times. The source of the sample is a study of cytomegalovirus exposure and HLA in healthy donors. This PCR relied on a set of 60 Vbeta primers and 13 Jbeta primers. This table comes from immunoSEQ multiplex PCR, and its TCRdb copy is limited to in-frame clones, with some not included. The sample consists of 120,000 or so clones, 10% of them appearing once. Germline V gene sequence: CDR1 MNHNS, CDR2 SASEGT. The CDR3 spans 14 residues. V was shortened by 8 bases and J by 4 bases, with 15 bases between the two germline ends. The clonotype was recovered from a woman aged 18-29 years in good health and CMV-seropositive. The J gene is TRBJ1-5, the V gene TRBV6-1; D is ambiguous. Sequenced sample: PBMCs. CDR3 amino acids: CASGPVEANQPQHF. CDR3 nucleotides: TGTGCCAGCGGCCCGGTTGAGGCAAATCAGCCCCAGCATTTT.